These T cell receptor beta chains were read from a single sample in a study of monozygotic twins with inflammatory bowel disease. TCRdb re-called the 5' RACE reads and catalogs CDR3 proteins one per entry, DNA excluded. The repertoire table contains around 220,000 distinct CDR3 sequences. Material for sequencing was blood. These TCRs come from a human donor with ulcerative colitis or Crohn's disease, or a healthy co-twin of an affected twin (not recorded which). Both conserved end residues are part of each CDR3.

TRBJ2-1,TRBV10-3,15,CAISVRQGVHNEQFF
TRBJ1-1,TRBV5-1,15,CASSRMPGANTEAFF
TRBJ2-6,TRBV5-1,19,CASSLDSPASLSGANVLTF
TRBJ2-7,TRBV7-2,15,CASSTRDWSEHEQYF
TRBJ1-5,TRBV7-8,16,CASSPLEGGSNQPQHF
TRBJ1-2,TRBV11-2,16,CASSSTTRDRASGYTF
TRBJ2-5,TRBV18,12,CASSPPYETQYF
TRBJ2-3,TRBV10-3,13,CAIRNPSTDTQYF
TRBJ2-1,TRBV7-6,15,CASSLPLSTGNEQFF
TRBJ1-2,TRBV7-2,12,CASSLRGQGYTF
TRBJ1-1,TRBV5-5,14,CASSLGYDNTEAFF
TRBJ2-1,TRBV20-1,19,CSARPGLAGGAYSYNEQFF
TRBJ1-1,TRBV12-3/TRBV12-4,17,CASSLEGVNAVGTEAFF
TRBJ2-7,TRBV11-2,15,CASSPIAGNSYEQYF
TRBJ2-1,TRBV20-1,12,CSADNIKNEQFF
TRBJ2-1,TRBV6-1,15,CASSPLAGDYNEQFF
TRBJ1-4,TRBV25-1,14,CASSERDGFRGLFF
TRBJ2-1,TRBV4-1,18,CASSQFPLGEGRYNEQFF
TRBJ2-7,TRBV28,16,CASRSTTSGGANEQYF
TRBJ1-1,TRBV20-1,17,CSARVWTRMGGNTEAFF
TRBJ2-3,TRBV11-2,14,CASSLRVFPDTQYF
TRBJ2-1,TRBV18,18,CASSPGRSSGILFDEQFF
TRBJ1-4,TRBV20-1,14,CSASVGTINEKLFF
TRBJ2-2,TRBV7-2,14,CASSPGWNTGELFF
TRBJ2-7,TRBV20-1,13,CSARGTSGYEQYF